What follows are 17 T cell receptor beta chains derived from one specimen sequenced in a study of shared clonotypes between healthy human individuals. Sequenced by immunoSEQ multiplex PCR; TCRdb stores in-frame clones only, minus some. The data hold 2 million to 2.5 million clones, with more than 80% observed a single time. Input material: naive CD4+ T cells from PBMCs. Subset denoted: CD45RA+ positively selected. Receptors were obtained from a man aged 18 to 29 in good health. Some clones in this sample may be carry-over from other donors' samples.

V and J are TRBV7-2 and TRBJ2-7; tentative D call: TRBD1 (6 bases). Between the trimmed V and J ends, which lost 1 base and 2 bases, there was a span of 12 bases. The germline V gene has CDR1 SGHTA and CDR2 FQGNSA. This CDR3 is 15 amino acids long. The CDR3 loop reads CASSLDGTLTYEQYF. The CDR3 DNA is TGTGCCAGCAGCTTAGACGGGACACTCACCTACGAGCAGTACTTC.

The chain combines TRBV9 with TRBJ1-3; tentatively, D is TRBD1 (6 bases). This CDR3 region has 16 residues. Germline V lookup: CDR1 SGDLS, CDR2 YYNGEE. Trimming shortened V by 2 bases and J by 0 bases, and 12 bases separated the two germline ends. This chain's CDR3 is CASSVGGPGSGNTIYF. DNA for the CDR3: TGTGCCAGCAGCGTTGGGGGCCCGGGCTCTGGAAACACCATATATTTT.

V gene TRBV18 combines with J gene TRBJ2-2; a weak D match, TRBD2 (5 bases). The CDR3 consists of 16 residues. V lost 3 bases to trimming and J lost 4 bases, with 15 bases between them. Germline V gene lookup returns CDR1 KGHSH and CDR2 LQKENI. The CDR3: CASSPPGQRSTGELFF. The CDR3 DNA follows: TGTGCCAGCTCACCGCCCGGCCAGCGGAGCACCGGGGAGCTGTTTTTT.

The rearrangement uses TRBV6-1 and TRBJ1-2, with D tentatively TRBD1 (6 bases). Germline V gene data show CDR1 as MNHNS and CDR2 as SASEGT. The CDR3 sequence is 15 residues long. V lost 6 bases and J lost 6, with 20 bases in between. The CDR3 here is CASSLSSDRFHGYTF. The CDR3, as DNA: TGTGCCAGCAGCCTGTCGAGTGACAGGTTCCATGGCTACACCTTC.

The chain is built from TRBV4-2 and TRBJ1-2; D might be TRBD1 (6 bases). Looked up from germline, CDR1 is LGHNA and CDR2 is YNFKEQ. The ends were cut back, 0 bases at V and 8 bases at J, with 16 bases in the middle. The CDR3 is made up of 15 amino acids. The CDR3 DNA sequence: TGTGCCAGCAGCCAAGAATACGGGGGCGAGTTAGGCTACACCTTC. Translated, it gives CASSQEYGGELGYTF.

About this clone itself: Other DNA sequences in this sample translate to the same CDR3. The V call is TRBV18, the J call TRBJ1-1; D remains ambiguous. There are 14 residues in the CDR3. From germline, CDR1 is KGHSH and CDR2 LQKENI. V lost 3 bases, J lost 1 base, and 9 bases lay in between. The CDR3 here is CASSPDRSNTEAFF. CDR3 bases: TGTGCCAGCTCACCTGATAGGTCGAACACTGAAGCTTTCTTT.

The rearrangement joins TRBV5-1 to TRBJ2-2; TRBD2 aligns across 9 bases. Germline V CDR1 and CDR2: SGHRS, YFSETQ. The CDR3 consists of 16 residues. The J segment lost 1 base and the V segment lost 6 bases, leaving 7 bases of the junction unmatched. The CDR3 here is CASTPLTSGNTGELFF. The CDR3 DNA is TGCGCCAGCACACCTCTGACTAGCGGGAACACCGGGGAGCTGTTTTTT.

The chain employs TRBV29-1 and TRBJ2-3; 7 positions match TRBD2. The CDR3 runs to 14 residues. CDR1 and CDR2 (germline): SQVTM, ANQGSEA. The junction had 9 bases not matched to a gene; V was cut back by 6 bases and J by 3 bases. The CDR3: CSVRRGERTDTQYF. In DNA form, the CDR3 reads TGCAGCGTCCGACGGGGGGAAAGGACAGATACGCAGTATTTT.

The V call is TRBV7-3, the J call TRBJ2-1; D not certain. The CDR3 is 14 residues long. Germline V gene lookup returns CDR1 SGHTA and CDR2 FQGTGA. Trimming removed 0 bases from V and 2 bases from J, with 5 bases in between. For the CDR3, the DNA is TGTGCCAGCAGCTTAACGTTCCCCTACAATGAGCAGTTCTTC. It specifies CASSLTFPYNEQFF. The full variable domain, its missing parts supplied by reference TRBV7-3 and TRBJ2-1, is GAGVSQTPSNKVTEKGKYVELRCDPISGHTALYWYRQSLGQGPEFLIYFQGTGAADDSGLPNDRFFAVRPEGSVSTLKIQRTERGDSAVYLCASSLTFPYNEQFFGPGTRLTVL.

V gene TRBV28 combines with J gene TRBJ2-7; 9 bases line up with TRBD2. Per germline, CDR1 MDHEN and CDR2 SYDVKM. The ends lost 8 bases at V and 4 bases at J; junction bases unmatched: 9. The CDR3 spans 14 residues. The CDR3 DNA is TGTGCCAGCGGCCCCGGGACTAGCAAATACGAGCAGTACTTC. It codes for CASGPGTSKYEQYF.

In nucleotides, the CDR3 is TGTGCCAGCAGAGAAACGGAGGGGCAGGGAACGGACTATGGCTACACCTTC. This sequence encodes CASRETEGQGTDYGYTF. The gene calls are TRBV6-1 and TRBJ1-2; TRBD1 is a possible D gene (5 bases). The germline V gene has CDR1 MNHNS and CDR2 SASEGT. The V end lost 6 bases, the J end lost 3 bases, and 23 bases lay between the germline ends. This CDR3 spans 17 amino acids.

The chain uses TRBV5-1 and TRBJ1-1; possible D gene TRBD1, 6 bases. The CDR3 runs 16 residues. Germline CDR1 is SGHRS and CDR2 is YFSETQ. Between the trimmed V and J ends, which lost 3 bases and 0 bases, there was a span of 15 bases. The CDR3 region has the DNA TGCGCCAGCAGCTGGGGGGGCAGCGTAATGAACACTGAAGCTTTCTTT. Translating gives CASSWGGSVMNTEAFF. Full variable domain (rest looked up from reference TRBV5-1 and TRBJ1-1): KAGVTQTPRYLIKTRGQQVTLSCSPISGHRSVSWYQQTPGQGLQFLFEYFSETQRNKGNFPGRFSGRQFSNSRSEMNVSTLELGDSALYLCASSWGGSVMNTEAFFGQGTRLTVV.

The gene calls are TRBV7-2 and TRBJ1-2; D might be TRBD1 (5 bases). Deletions cut 6 bases from V and 6 bases from J, with 29 bases between. CDR1 and CDR2 from the germline V gene are SGHTA and FQGNSA. The CDR3 consists of 18 residues. Here the CDR3 DNA reads TGTGCCAGCAGTCACAGGAGACAGATACTCACACTCGGGGATGGCTACACCTTC. This gives the protein CASSHRRQILTLGDGYTF.

The chain has TRBV5-1 and TRBJ2-5; D uncertain. TRBJ2-7 explains the end of the DNA better; the J call may be wrong. CDR1 is SGHRS, CDR2 YFSETQ, per germline. CDR3 length equals 14 residues. CDR3 nucleotide sequence: TGCGCCAGCAGCGCGGCCTCTCCCTCCTACGAGCAGTACTTC. Its protein is CASSAASPSYEQYF.

In the case of this clone: This specimen includes other DNA sequences encoding the same CDR3. V is TRBV25-1 and J is TRBJ2-7; no firm D call. Trimming took off 4 bases at V and 3 bases at J, with 4 bases between the two ends. The CDR3 has 11 amino acids. Germline assignment: CDR1 MGHDK and CDR2 SYGVNS. CDR3 sequence (DNA): TGTGCCAGCAGTGCATACTACGAGCAGTACTTC. It encodes CASSAYYEQYF.

The V and J genes are TRBV5-1 and TRBJ2-3; tentative D call: TRBD2 (5 bases). V was pared by 4 bases and J by 0 bases, with 15 bases between. Germline V lookup: CDR1 SGHRS, CDR2 YFSETQ. The CDR3 is 16 residues long. The chain's CDR3 is CASSQRTVSSTDTQYF. The CDR3 DNA reads as TGCGCCAGCAGCCAGAGGACTGTTTCTAGCACAGATACGCAGTATTTT.

The chain carries TRBV5-5 and TRBJ2-1, with 8 bases that match TRBD2. V trimming: 2 bases; J trimming: 6 bases; junction bases outside the gene matches: 10. There are 16 residues in the CDR3. Germline CDR1 SGHKS, CDR2 YYEKEE (reference sequence). The CDR3 region has the DNA TGTGCCAGCAGCTTCGTTAGCGGGATAGGGGGCAATGAGCAGTTCTTC. It codes for CASSFVSGIGGNEQFF.